Listed below are T cell receptor beta chains from one sample, sequenced in a study of cytomegalovirus exposure and HLA in healthy donors. Generated by immunoSEQ multiplex PCR, the TCRdb table keeps only in-frame clones and is missing some. Counted here are approximately 140,000 clones, around three quarters occurring once; the ten biggest clones make up 6.8%. The source material was PBMCs. These receptors were obtained from a man in his forties or fifties in good health and CMV-seropositive. CDR3s include the opening cysteine and the closing phenylalanine or tryptophan.

TRBV5-1,CASSLVGTGASGYTF
TRBV5-1,CASSSLGGFSEKLFF
TRBV2,CASSDGRGYGYTF
TRBV9,CASSPGGPNREAFF
TRBV10-2,CASRAGGGTDTQYF
TRBV29-1,CSVETGGRAYEQFF
TRBV5-1,CASSLLGQGDSYEQYF
TRBV11-2,CASSLARGTGGASSYEQYF
TRBV10-3,CAISEPDRGPDTQYF
TRBV6-5,CASSSRWRNTEAFF
TRBV19,CASSDRAITDTQYF
TRBV7-9,CASSPDGVNEKLFF
TRBV29-1,CSGRGRSQETQYF
TRBV10-3,CAISEGGRGPNQPQHF
TRBV7-9,CASSDPQGLNTEAFF
TRBV5-1,CASSPVGTVANTGELFF
TRBV28,CASSLFAGQRETQYF
TRBV9,CASSARTGLTEAFF
TRBV9,CASSVDAGNTGELFF
TRBV7-6,CAVAAGPSYEQYF
TRBV5-1,CASSLQTSGGAYEQFF
TRBV19,CASSIDQGQTYGYTF
TRBV7-2,CASSVYRGRISNEQFF
TRBV28,CASRGTSASYEQYF
TRBV5-1,CASSQGNSPLHF
TRBV4-1,CASSQVDMLYYNEQFF
TRBV5-6,CASSLVTSGRLTDTQYF
TRBV20-1,CSARLAETQYF
TRBV6-5,CATSSGTGGNEQYF
TRBV6-1,CASSGGSGYEQYF
TRBV5-1,CASSITSGRREQYF
TRBV5-1,CATRDKPSTDTQYF
TRBV19,CASTFRTGGSGANVLTF
TRBV7-9,CASSLGQNLMNTEAFF
TRBV5-6,CASRFGQWNTEAFF
TRBV5-5,CASSLMGRGTNEKLFF
TRBV7-6,CASSYGTDSNQPQHF
TRBV5-4,CASSLGSGGSTLEQYF
TRBV28,CASGGEDTGELFF
TRBV7-2,CASSSGGQGLSYTF
TRBV5-1,CASSLANTAGNTIYF